This T cell receptor (beta chain) was identified in a study of CD8+CD57+ T cells in acquired aplastic anemia. Patients who underwent sequencing had shown CD8+CD57+ cell expansion by flow cytometry. Trimming left V 0 bases short and J 5 bases short, with 9 bases between. The CDR3 length is 14 residues. Germline V lookup: CDR1 SGHDT, CDR2 YYEEEE. This clonotype was seen at least ten times. Profiles of TCR beta VDJ and CDR3 were generated from a genomic DNA template. TCRdb passed the reads through MiXCR, listing each CDR3 protein once. The profile shows approximately 220,000 distinct CDR3 sequences, roughly half of them singletons.

The sequence came from a human donor with aplastic anemia. Sequencing used sorted CD4+, CD8+, or CD8+CD57+ T cells (not recorded which) from PBMCs. The chain joins TRBV5-6 to TRBJ1-5, with D unresolved. The CDR3: CASSLGFAYQPQHF. CDR3 nucleotides: TGTGCCAGCAGCTTGGGGTTTGCGTATCAGCCCCAGCATTTT.